Below are 25 T cell receptor beta chains sequenced from a single sample in a study of CD8 T cells in Susac syndrome. The authors reverse transcribed 0.5 to 1 ug RNA with random hexamers. TCRdb reprocessed the immunoSEQ multiplex PCR reads via MiXCR and lists one record per CDR3 protein. This sample has 170,000 or so distinct CDR3 sequences, with around 95% found just once. The specimen sequenced was CD8+ T cells from PBMCs. The receptor source for this set is a human donor with multiple sclerosis.

This clonotype was recorded once. CDR3 loop: CASSWIGNEQFF. The CDR3 nucleotides are TGTGCCAGCAGTTGGATAGGCAATGAGCAGTTCTTC. This chain connects TRBV28 to TRBJ2-1; unclear D gene. CDR1 is MDHEN and CDR2 is SYDVKM in the germline V gene. The CDR3 runs 12 residues. V dropped 4 bases and J dropped 6 bases, with 7 bases sitting between them.

The V and J genes are TRBV29-1 and TRBJ1-2, with D maybe TRBD1 (5 bases). The germline gives CDR1 SQVTM, CDR2 ANQGSEA. The CDR3 length is 12 residues. Trimming pared 5 bases from V and 5 bases from J, leaving 12 bases between. The CDR3 sequence is CSVKGTYYGYTF. The CDR3 nucleotides read TGCAGCGTTAAAGGGACCTATTATGGCTACACCTTC.

This clonotype was found once. J is TRBJ2-7 and V is TRBV28; D is possibly TRBD2 (6 bases). With 5 bases removed from V and 0 bases from J, the gap between germline ends came to 14 bases. Germline CDR1 is MDHEN and CDR2 is SYDVKM. There are 15 residues in the CDR3. The CDR3, as DNA: TGTGCCAGCAGTACCCTAACCGGGAGCTCCTACGAGCAGTACTTC. It specifies CASSTLTGSSYEQYF.

This clonotype was picked up one time. This rearrangement joins TRBV13 to TRBJ1-1; 8 bases are shared with TRBD1. V lost 4 bases and J lost 4; bases outside the gene matches: 8. CDR1 is PRHDT and CDR2 is FYEKMQ in the germline V gene (reference sequence). CDR3 length equals 15 residues. The CDR3 nucleotides read TGTGCCAGCAGCTACTTTGGACAGGGCGGCACTGAAGCTTTCTTT. Amino acid sequence: CASSYFGQGGTEAFF.

The rearrangement joins TRBV29-1 to TRBJ1-2, with D maybe TRBD1 (5 bases). The germline V and J ends were trimmed by 7 bases and 6 bases, with 15 bases remaining between them. The CDR3 sequence is 12 residues long. Germline V lookup: CDR1 SQVTM, CDR2 ANQGSEA. CDR3 coding DNA: TGCAGCGCTCTGACAGCCACGGATGGCTACACCTTC. Amino acid sequence: CSALTATDGYTF.

This clonotype was observed once. This sequence joins TRBV7-9 and TRBJ2-3; D is uncertain. Germline V gives CDR1 SEHNR, CDR2 FQNEAQ (reference sequence). V shed 1 base and J shed 0 bases, with 8 bases lying between them. CDR3 length equals 15 residues. The CDR3 is CASSLGFASTDTQYF. Written as DNA, the CDR3 is TGTGCCAGCAGCTTAGGTTTCGCGAGCACAGATACGCAGTATTTT. The variable domain in full, completed from reference TRBV7-9 and TRBJ2-3, reads DTGVSQNPRHKITKRGQNVTFRCDPISEHNRLYWYRQTLGQGPEFLTYFQNEAQLEKSRLLSDRFSAERPKGSFSTLEIQRTEQGDSAMYLCASSLGFASTDTQYFGPGTRLTVL.

This chain links TRBV29-1 with TRBJ2-6; TRBD1 agrees at 12 bases. Germline CDR1 is SQVTM and CDR2 is ANQGSEA. This CDR3 region has 16 residues. V was pared by 4 bases and J by 2 bases, with 3 bases of the junction left unmatched. The DNA of the CDR3 is TGCAGCGTTGTGGGGGACAGGGGGCCTGGGGCCAACGTCCTGACTTTC. Its protein product is CSVVGDRGPGANVLTF.

The chain joins TRBV3-1 to TRBJ2-1, with 8 bases that match TRBD2. The V and J ends lost 1 base and 8 bases, in that order; junction bases with no gene match: 7. The germline gives CDR1 LGHDT, CDR2 YNNKEL (reference sequence). The CDR3 spans 15 residues. The CDR3 sequence: CASSQGTSTWDEQFF. CDR3 DNA sequence: TGTGCCAGCAGCCAAGGGACTAGCACTTGGGATGAGCAGTTCTTC.

The chain uses TRBV9 and TRBJ2-3, with 7 bases lining up with TRBD1. The junction had 4 bases not matched to a gene; V was cut back by 1 base and J by 2 bases. The CDR3 totals 15 residues. CDR1 is SGDLS, CDR2 YYNGEE, per germline. The CDR3 loop reads CASSVRDSYTDTQYF. CDR3 in DNA: TGTGCCAGCAGCGTACGGGACAGTTACACAGATACGCAGTATTTT. The full variable domain, with the rest looked up from reference TRBV9 and TRBJ2-3, is DSGVTQTPKHLITATGQRVTLRCSPRSGDLSVYWYQQSLDQGLQFLIQYYNGEERAKGNILERFSAQQFPDLHSELNLSSLELGDSALYFCASSVRDSYTDTQYFGPGTRLTVL.

The J gene is TRBJ2-6, the V gene TRBV27; 8 positions match TRBD1. This CDR3 is built from 14 residues. The V gene end was trimmed by 5 bases and the J gene end by 9 bases; junction bases not matched to a gene: 6. Germline V gives CDR1 MNHEY, CDR2 SMNVEV (reference sequence). CDR3 DNA sequence: TGTGCCAGCAGTCCTCCGGGACAGGACAACGTCCTGACTTTC. Its translation is CASSPPGQDNVLTF. Complete variable domain (other parts from reference TRBV27 and TRBJ2-6): EAQVTQNPRYLITVTGKKLTVTCSQNMNHEYMSWYRQDPGLGLRQIYYSMNVEVTDKGDVPEGYKVSRKEKRNFPLILESPSPNQTSLYFCASSPPGQDNVLTFGAGSRLTVL.

V gene TRBV20-1 combines with J gene TRBJ2-1; 8 nucleotides line up with TRBD2. CDR3 length: 15 residues. After removal of 3 bases from V and 2 bases from J, the junction contained 6 bases not matched to a gene. CDR1 and CDR2 (germline): DFQATT, SNEGSKA (reference sequence). Here the CDR3 DNA reads TGCAGTGCTAGGACGCAGCGGGAGACCTACAATGAGCAGTTCTTC. This sequence encodes CSARTQRETYNEQFF.

The V call is TRBV29-1, the J call TRBJ1-2; D call uncertain. Trimming removed 4 bases from V and 4 bases from J, with 19 bases in between. This CDR3 is 15 amino acids long. CDR1 and CDR2 from the germline V gene are SQVTM and ANQGSEA. The CDR3 protein is CSVGRGGKGGYGYTF. The CDR3 nucleotides read TGCAGCGTTGGGCGTGGTGGCAAGGGAGGCTATGGCTACACCTTC.

The chain has TRBV20-1 and TRBJ2-1, with 7 bases identical to TRBD2. Germline CDR1 reads DFQATT; CDR2 reads SNEGSKA (reference sequence). V gave up 3 bases and J gave up 5 bases; unmatched junction bases: 1. The CDR3 has 12 residues. CDR3 protein: CSARGGNNEQFF. The CDR3 region has the DNA TGCAGTGCTAGGGGGGGGAACAATGAGCAGTTCTTC.

This chain joins TRBV6-4 and TRBJ2-1; 8 positions agree with TRBD2. V trimming: 4 bases; J trimming: 2 bases; junction bases outside the gene matches: 4. The germline CDR1 and CDR2 sequences are MRHNA and SNTAGT. The CDR3 is 15 residues long. The CDR3, as DNA: TGTGCCAGCAGTGTCCGGGGGGGAACCTACAATGAGCAGTTCTTC. Protein sequence: CASSVRGGTYNEQFF.

The V call is TRBV9, the J call TRBJ2-3, with 9 bases lining up with TRBD2. Unmatched junction bases numbered 9, after V lost 0 bases and J lost 7 bases. This CDR3 spans 16 amino acids. Per the germline V gene, CDR1 is SGDLS and CDR2 is YYNGEE. CDR3 in amino acids: CASSVAGGRATNTQYF. Here the CDR3 DNA reads TGTGCCAGCAGCGTAGCCGGCGGGAGGGCCACGAATACGCAGTATTTT.

The genes are TRBV5-6 and TRBJ2-1; 7 nucleotides line up with TRBD1. The trim removed 6 bases at V and 6 bases at J, leaving 12 bases unmatched. The CDR3 covers 15 residues. Germline V lookup: CDR1 SGHDT, CDR2 YYEEEE. In nucleotides, the CDR3 is TGTGCCAGCATCCTAGGGACAGATATTATCAATGAGCAGTTCTTC. The encoded protein is CASILGTDIINEQFF.

This chain's CDR3 is CASSQWGTGAGNTIYF. The CDR3 DNA reads as TGCGCCAGCAGTCAATGGGGGACAGGGGCTGGAAACACCATATATTTT. This sequence joins TRBV23-1 and TRBJ1-3, with 10 positions matching TRBD1. TRBV23-1 is assigned to the ORF class and has an uncertain function. The CDR3 covers 16 residues. V dropped 1 base and J dropped 2; count of bases not matched to a gene: 2.

The V call is TRBV20-1, the J call TRBJ2-7; D might be TRBD2 (7 bases). The CDR3 has 15 amino acids. V dropped 6 bases and J dropped 7 bases, with 25 bases sitting between them. From germline, CDR1 is DFQATT and CDR2 SNEGSKA (reference sequence). CDR3 nucleotide sequence: TGCAGTGCGAGACAGCCGGGACACCCAGCGGGAGAGCAGTACTTC. This gives the protein CSARQPGHPAGEQYF.

The V call is TRBV2, the J call TRBJ2-3; 8 positions match TRBD2. The ends lost 3 bases at V and 4 bases at J; junction bases unmatched: 12. Germline V gene data show CDR1 as SNHLY and CDR2 as FYNNEI. CDR3 length equals 17 residues. CDR3 coding DNA: TGTGCCAGCAGTGATAGCGTAAGCGGGGGAAAGTCAGATACGCAGTATTTT. Translated, it gives CASSDSVSGGKSDTQYF.

V usage is TRBV19 and J usage is TRBJ1-1; no firm D call. The CDR3 has 13 residues. In germline, CDR1 is LNHDA, CDR2 SQIVND (reference sequence). The V end lost 1 base, the J end lost 5 bases, and 8 bases lay between the germline ends. The CDR3 loop reads CASSIGIETEAFF. As DNA, the CDR3 is TGTGCCAGTAGTATAGGGATAGAGACTGAAGCTTTCTTT. The full variable domain, in which reference TRBV19 and TRBJ1-1 provide the parts outside the CDR3, is DGGITQSPKYLFRKEGQNVTLSCEQNLNHDAMYWYRQDPGQGLRLIYYSQIVNDFQKGDIAEGYSVSREKKESFPLTVTSAQKNPTAFYLCASSIGIETEAFFGQGTRLTVV.

The V call is TRBV28, the J call TRBJ1-2; the D is unclear. The CDR3 is made up of 13 amino acids. Trimming left V 1 base short and J 6 bases short, with 9 bases between. Germline CDR1 is MDHEN and CDR2 is SYDVKM. The CDR3 is CASSLSTAHGYTF. Written as DNA, the CDR3 is TGTGCCAGCAGTTTATCGACTGCCCATGGCTACACCTTC.

V is TRBV6-1 and J is TRBJ2-5; a weak D match, TRBD2 (6 bases). In germline, CDR1 is MNHNS, CDR2 SASEGT. Trimming cost V 5 bases and J 5 bases, with 9 bases left between them. The CDR3 consists of 12 residues. CDR3 bases: TGTGCCAGCAGTCGGGGGAGGGAGACCCAGTACTTC. It encodes CASSRGRETQYF.

This chain links TRBV7-3 with TRBJ2-3; 8 bases fit TRBD2. The trim removed 5 bases at V and 7 bases at J, leaving 11 bases unmatched. CDR3 length: 15 residues. Germline V CDR1 and CDR2: SGHTA, FQGTGA. CDR3 residues: CASSLAGGRGNTQYF. The DNA of the CDR3 is TGTGCCAGCAGCCTCGCGGGGGGACGGGGAAATACGCAGTATTTT.

The rearrangement uses TRBV20-1 and TRBJ2-3; TRBD2 matches 12 bases. Per germline, CDR1 DFQATT and CDR2 SNEGSKA (reference sequence). The CDR3 has 20 amino acids. The trim removed 2 bases at V and 4 bases at J, leaving 19 bases unmatched. The DNA of the CDR3 is TGCAGTGCTAGACCCCGTGAGACTAGCGGGGGAACCACGGGCCCAGATACGCAGTATTTT. This codes for CSARPRETSGGTTGPDTQYF.

This chain links TRBV15 with TRBJ1-4, with a possible D match to TRBD1 (5 bases). With 8 bases removed from V and 7 bases from J, the gap between germline ends came to 14 bases. Germline loops: CDR1 LNHNV, CDR2 YYDKDF (reference sequence). The CDR3 runs to 13 residues. This CDR3 is CATSSRGSEKLFF. CDR3 DNA: TGTGCCACCTCCTCAAGGGGTAGTGAAAAACTGTTTTTT.